A single sample gave rise to the 2 T cell receptor beta chains below, sequenced in a study of graft-versus-host responses after intestinal transplantation. Sequencing was performed with immunoSEQ multiplex PCR; in TCRdb, only in-frame clones are kept and a portion is missing. This sample has around 100,000 clones, with roughly nine tenths found just once. What these receptors recognize is not known. Sequenced material: unstimulated CD4+ T cells sorted from spleen or lymph node cells, taken before transplant. Receptor source: a human donor who was the organ donor for an intestinal transplant.

This chain links TRBV18 with TRBJ1-1; TRBD1 matches at 9 bases. The CDR3 runs to 15 residues. V dropped 3 bases and J dropped 3; count of bases not matched to a gene: 5. Germline CDR1 KGHSH, CDR2 LQKENI. DNA of the CDR3: TGTGCCAGCTCACCGGGACAGGGAGGGGACACTGAAGCTTTCTTT. Translated: CASSPGQGGDTEAFF.

The chain has TRBV28 and TRBJ1-2, with TRBD1 matching 7 bases. The CDR3 has 14 residues. Trimming removed 7 bases from V and 7 bases from J; junction bases left unmatched: 12. From germline, CDR1 is MDHEN and CDR2 SYDVKM. The DNA for the CDR3 is TGTGCCAGCAACCCCCGCAACAGGGGTGGTGGCTACACCTTC. Translation gives CASNPRNRGGGYTF.